This T cell receptor (beta chain) was obtained from a study of blood T cell repertoires in COVID-19. The overall study: From the United States, Italy and Spain came samples of acute and convalescent COVID-19. T cells, B-cell-depleted T cells, or PBMCs supplied cDNA or gDNA.

Original analysis: The assay estimated nucleated cells by amplifying reference gene primers. Libraries were prepared by immunoSEQ multiplex PCR; TCRdb keeps only in-frame clonotypes and omits some of them. That table furnishes V, J and clone size, whereas the DNA furnished D and trimming. The sample has about 420,000 clones; over 85% are singletons. V shed 1 base and J 10 bases; nucleotides not matched to a gene: 7. The CDR3 is 14 amino acids. Germline loops: CDR1 SGHTA, CDR2 FQGTGA. Seattle patient enrollment occurred during active infection, with longitudinal follow-up thereafter. Material: peripheral blood. This rearrangement joins TRBV7-3 to TRBJ2-1, with 7 bases identical to TRBD2. This clonotype was obtained from a man aged 18-30 years with COVID-19, enrolled during active disease. The CDR3 sequence: CASSLSGRAWEQFF. CDR3 sequence (DNA): TGTGCCAGCAGCTTAAGTGGGAGGGCCTGGGAGCAGTTCTTC.